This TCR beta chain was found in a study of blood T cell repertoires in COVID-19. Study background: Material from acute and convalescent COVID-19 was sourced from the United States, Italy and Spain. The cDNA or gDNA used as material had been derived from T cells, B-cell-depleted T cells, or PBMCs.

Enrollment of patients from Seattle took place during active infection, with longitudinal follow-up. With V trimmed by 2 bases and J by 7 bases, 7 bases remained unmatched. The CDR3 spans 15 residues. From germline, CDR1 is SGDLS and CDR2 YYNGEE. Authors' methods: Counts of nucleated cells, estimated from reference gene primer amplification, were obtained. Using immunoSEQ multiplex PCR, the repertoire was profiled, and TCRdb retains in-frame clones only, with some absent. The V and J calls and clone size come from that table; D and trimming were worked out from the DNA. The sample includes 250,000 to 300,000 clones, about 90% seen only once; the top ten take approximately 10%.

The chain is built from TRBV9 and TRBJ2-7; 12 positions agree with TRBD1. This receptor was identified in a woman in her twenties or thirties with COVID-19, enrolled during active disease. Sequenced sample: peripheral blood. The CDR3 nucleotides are TGTGCCAGCAGCGTCGGTGGGACAGGGGGCTGGGAGCAGTACTTC. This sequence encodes CASSVGGTGGWEQYF.